The rows below give T cell receptor beta chains drawn from one sample of a study of response to subunit inactivated influenza vaccine. TCRdb called the RT-PCR reads again in MiXCR, with one record for every CDR3 protein. The sample has 150,000 or so distinct CDR3 sequences, around 10% seen once; the top ten hold approximately 35%. The sequenced sample was CD8+ T cells sorted from PBMCs, obtained less than 30 months after vaccination. The source of these receptors is a man in his fifties or sixties who received an inactivated influenza vaccine. Both conserved end residues are part of each CDR3. The D gene is left open where the match is weak. A clone size is listed for some rows: how often the clone was seen (once, few, many), or a class if it is expanded.

CDR3aa: CAISQGYAMNTEAFF
CDR3nt: TGTGCCATCAGTCAGGGATACGCAATGAACACTGAAGCTTTCTTT
d_gene: -
j_gene: TRBJ1-1
abundance: few
v_gene: TRBV10-3

CDR3aa: CASSQESPDVFF
CDR3nt: TGCGCCAGCAGCCAAGAAAGCCCGGACGTATTCTTC
d_gene: -
j_gene: TRBJ2-1
abundance: -
v_gene: TRBV4-1

CDR3aa: CASSVGLGDFSYEQYF
CDR3nt: TGCGCCAGCAGCGTAGGTCTAGGTGACTTTTCCTACGAGCAGTACTTC
d_gene: -
j_gene: TRBJ2-7
abundance: -
v_gene: TRBV4-3

CDR3aa: CSARGSPVGADTQYF
CDR3nt: TGCAGTGCTAGAGGCAGCCCAGTAGGGGCTGATACGCAGTATTTT
d_gene: -
j_gene: TRBJ2-3
abundance: few
v_gene: TRBV20-1

CDR3aa: CASSLHGNTEAFF
CDR3nt: TGTGCCAGCAGCTTACACGGGAACACTGAAGCTTTCTTT
d_gene: -
j_gene: TRBJ1-1
abundance: few
v_gene: TRBV13

CDR3aa: CASSSQEAYEQYF
CDR3nt: TGTGCCAGCAGCTCTCAGGAGGCCTACGAGCAGTACTTC
d_gene: -
j_gene: TRBJ2-7
abundance: many
v_gene: TRBV7-9

CDR3aa: CASSSLDGSSSYEQYF
CDR3nt: TGTGCCAGCAGCTCGCTGGACGGCTCCAGCTCCTACGAGCAGTACTTC
d_gene: -
j_gene: TRBJ2-7
abundance: -
v_gene: TRBV7-9

CDR3aa: CASSDPGLADEQFF
CDR3nt: TGTGCCAGCAGTGATCCGGGACTAGCGGATGAGCAGTTCTTC
d_gene: TRBD2
j_gene: TRBJ2-1
abundance: -
v_gene: TRBV6-1

CDR3aa: CASSTAEHSNQPQHF
CDR3nt: TGTGCCAGCAGCACAGCAGAACATAGCAATCAGCCCCAGCATTTT
d_gene: -
j_gene: TRBJ1-5
abundance: few
v_gene: TRBV28

CDR3aa: CASTLGTKHNEQFF
CDR3nt: TGTGCCAGCACTCTTGGGACAAAACACAATGAGCAGTTCTTC
d_gene: -
j_gene: TRBJ2-1
abundance: -
v_gene: TRBV7-6

CDR3aa: CSVETGALYEQYF
CDR3nt: TGCAGCGTTGAGACAGGGGCCCTATACGAGCAGTACTTC
d_gene: TRBD1
j_gene: TRBJ2-7
abundance: many
v_gene: TRBV29-1

CDR3aa: CASSSVTSGGRDTQYF
CDR3nt: TGTGCCAGCAGCTCAGTGACTAGCGGGGGGCGCGATACGCAGTATTTT
d_gene: TRBD2
j_gene: TRBJ2-3
abundance: few
v_gene: TRBV5-6

CDR3aa: CASSLDRSYEQYF
CDR3nt: TGTGCCAGCAGTCTCGACAGATCCTACGAGCAGTACTTC
d_gene: -
j_gene: TRBJ2-7
abundance: many
v_gene: TRBV12-3/TRBV12-4

CDR3aa: CASSPIQGAWTGTEAFF
CDR3nt: TGTGCCAGCAGCCCCATACAGGGGGCGTGGACAGGGACTGAAGCTTTCTTT
d_gene: TRBD1
j_gene: TRBJ1-1
abundance: -
v_gene: TRBV28

CDR3aa: CASSLVGNTEAFF
CDR3nt: TGTGCCAGCAGCTTAGTCGGAAACACTGAAGCTTTCTTT
d_gene: -
j_gene: TRBJ1-1
abundance: many
v_gene: TRBV7-9

CDR3aa: CSVEGGLSYEQYF
CDR3nt: TGCAGCGTTGAAGGAGGACTCTCCTACGAGCAGTACTTC
d_gene: -
j_gene: TRBJ2-7
abundance: many
v_gene: TRBV29-1

CDR3aa: CASSQELVGEQFF
CDR3nt: TGCGCCAGCAGCCAAGAATTGGTGGGGGAGCAGTTCTTC
d_gene: -
j_gene: TRBJ2-1
abundance: few
v_gene: TRBV4-1

CDR3aa: CASSEVQGGELFF
CDR3nt: TGTGCCAGCAGTGAGGTTCAGGGGGGGGAGCTGTTTTTT
d_gene: -
j_gene: TRBJ2-2
abundance: few
v_gene: TRBV2

CDR3aa: CATSDLSADANTGELFF
CDR3nt: TGTGCCACCAGTGATTTATCAGCGGACGCGAACACCGGGGAGCTGTTTTTT
d_gene: -
j_gene: TRBJ2-2
abundance: few
v_gene: TRBV24-1

CDR3aa: CASSKGRDREVGQYF
CDR3nt: TGTGCCAGCTCGAAAGGCCGGGACAGGGAAGTCGGGCAGTACTTC
d_gene: -
j_gene: TRBJ2-7
abundance: few
v_gene: TRBV21-1